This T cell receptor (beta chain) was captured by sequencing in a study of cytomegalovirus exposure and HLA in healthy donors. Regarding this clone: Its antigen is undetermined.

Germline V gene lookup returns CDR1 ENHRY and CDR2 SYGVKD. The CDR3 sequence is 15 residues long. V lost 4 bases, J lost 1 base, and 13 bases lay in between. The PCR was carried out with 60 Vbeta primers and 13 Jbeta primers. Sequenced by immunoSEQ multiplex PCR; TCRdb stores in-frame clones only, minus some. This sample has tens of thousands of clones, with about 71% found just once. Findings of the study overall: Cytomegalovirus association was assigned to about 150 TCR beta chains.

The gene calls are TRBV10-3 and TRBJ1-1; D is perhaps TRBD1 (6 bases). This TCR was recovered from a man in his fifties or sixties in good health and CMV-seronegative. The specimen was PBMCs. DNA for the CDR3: TGTGCCATCAGTGTGGGGGTGGGACAGAACACTGAAGCTTTCTTT. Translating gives CAISVGVGQNTEAFF.